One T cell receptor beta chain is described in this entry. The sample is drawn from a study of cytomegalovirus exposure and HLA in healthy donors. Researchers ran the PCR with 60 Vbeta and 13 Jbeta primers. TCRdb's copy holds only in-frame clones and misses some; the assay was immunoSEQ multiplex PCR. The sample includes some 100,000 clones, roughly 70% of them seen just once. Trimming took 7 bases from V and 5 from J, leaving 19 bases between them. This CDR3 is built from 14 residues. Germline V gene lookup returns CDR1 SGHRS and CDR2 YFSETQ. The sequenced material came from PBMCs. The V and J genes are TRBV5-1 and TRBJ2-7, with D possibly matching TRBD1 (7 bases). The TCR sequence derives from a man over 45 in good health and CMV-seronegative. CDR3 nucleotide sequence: TGCGCCAGCTCCCGAGGAGGGGGCGAAAACGAGCAGTACTTC. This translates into CASSRGGGENEQYF.